The sample holds many counts of the clone carrying this T cell receptor (beta chain). As yet, its antigen is unknown. This sample stems from a study of human T cells and chemical hapten exposure. Regarding the study as a whole: The number of TCRs above 1 in 1000 frequency did not change after DPC sensitization.

TCRdb independently ran MiXCR on the RACE reads; one entry per CDR3 protein. The sample carries approximately 95,000 distinct CDR3 sequences, about 10% recorded once. This CDR3 has 11 amino acids. Trimming pared 8 bases from V and 6 bases from J, leaving 14 bases between. The V gene's germline CDR1 is SQVTM and CDR2 ANQGSEA. The time point here: patch test 2, 6 weeks after DPC sensitization. The treatment was: therapeutic diphenylcyclopropenone sensitization with weekly scalp DPC. Blood sampling preceded each patch test application. The sequences come from whole blood, collected in connection with sensitization to the hapten diphenylcyclopropenone (DPC). This receptor was taken from a woman aged 40 to 50 with alopecia areata. Some clones in this sample may be carry-over from other donors' samples. The chain combines TRBV29-1 with TRBJ2-7; perhaps TRBD2 as D (7 bases). DNA of the CDR3: TGCAGCTACGGGGGGCTCGGCGAGCAGTACTTC. Translated, it gives CSYGGLGEQYF.